Listed below are T cell receptor beta chains from one sample, sequenced in a study of cytomegalovirus exposure and HLA in healthy donors. Generated by immunoSEQ multiplex PCR, the TCRdb table keeps only in-frame clones and is missing some. The table has more than 95,000 clones, approximately 70% seen once; the top ten hold roughly 10%. The specimen sequenced was PBMCs. The receptors shown here come from a woman in her thirties or forties in good health and CMV-seropositive. Each CDR3 is given with its conserved first and last residue. D genes are given only for firm matches. Size is stated for part of the rows, as once, few or many counts, or as a class when the clone is expanded.

J gene: TRBJ2-5
clone size: once
V gene: TRBV9
D gene: -
CDR3 protein: CASSKGGAGETQYF
CDR3 DNA: TGTGCCAGCAGCAAAGGGGGGGCCGGGGAGACCCAGTACTTC

J gene: TRBJ2-7
clone size: -
V gene: TRBV5-4
D gene: TRBD2
CDR3 protein: CASSLRLAGGYEQYF
CDR3 DNA: TGTGCCAGCAGCCTTAGACTAGCGGGGGGCTACGAGCAGTACTTC

J gene: TRBJ2-1
clone size: -
V gene: TRBV2
D gene: TRBD2
CDR3 protein: CASVLGASGTNEQFF
CDR3 DNA: TGTGCCAGCGTTTTAGGGGCTAGCGGGACGAATGAGCAGTTCTTC

J gene: TRBJ2-7
clone size: few
V gene: TRBV27
D gene: -
CDR3 protein: CASSIGSSYEQYF
CDR3 DNA: TGTGCCAGCAGTATCGGGAGCTCCTACGAGCAGTACTTC

J gene: TRBJ2-1
clone size: -
V gene: TRBV4-2
D gene: TRBD2
CDR3 protein: CASRTGLIESVQFF
CDR3 DNA: TGTGCCAGCAGAACGGGACTAATAGAAAGCGTGCAGTTCTTC

J gene: TRBJ2-3
clone size: once
V gene: TRBV2
D gene: TRBD2
CDR3 protein: CASQTSGRASTDTQYF
CDR3 DNA: TGTGCCAGCCAGACTAGCGGGAGGGCTAGCACAGATACGCAGTATTTT

J gene: TRBJ2-7
clone size: -
V gene: TRBV19
D gene: -
CDR3 protein: CASSIGPMGGYEQYF
CDR3 DNA: TGTGCCAGTAGTATTGGCCCAATGGGGGGCTACGAGCAGTACTTC

J gene: TRBJ2-7
clone size: -
V gene: TRBV7-6
D gene: -
CDR3 protein: CASSLVEGGLGEQYF
CDR3 DNA: TGTGCCAGCAGCTTAGTTGAGGGGGGGTTAGGCGAGCAGTACTTC

J gene: TRBJ2-1
clone size: -
V gene: TRBV7-8
D gene: -
CDR3 protein: CASSLGKGGIVQFF
CDR3 DNA: TGTGCCAGCAGCTTAGGGAAGGGCGGGATAGTGCAGTTCTTC

J gene: TRBJ1-5
clone size: few
V gene: TRBV28
D gene: TRBD1
CDR3 protein: CASSLSGTGISNQPQHF
CDR3 DNA: TGTGCCAGCAGTTTATCCGGGACAGGGATTTCCAATCAGCCCCAGCATTTT

J gene: TRBJ1-4
clone size: -
V gene: TRBV27
D gene: -
CDR3 protein: CASSLRPLGEKLFF
CDR3 DNA: TGTGCCAGCAGTTTACGCCCACTAGGTGAAAAACTGTTTTTT

J gene: TRBJ2-5
clone size: -
V gene: TRBV11-2
D gene: -
CDR3 protein: CASSLGDQGETQYF
CDR3 DNA: TGTGCCAGCAGCTTAGGCGATCAGGGGGAGACCCAGTACTTC

J gene: TRBJ2-3
clone size: few
V gene: TRBV11-2
D gene: TRBD2
CDR3 protein: CASSQGSGGSTDTQYF
CDR3 DNA: TGTGCCAGCAGCCAAGGTAGCGGGGGGAGCACAGATACGCAGTATTTT

J gene: TRBJ2-5
clone size: few
V gene: TRBV7-2
D gene: -
CDR3 protein: CASSLGRTALQETQYF
CDR3 DNA: TGTGCCAGCAGCTTAGGGAGGACGGCGCTCCAAGAGACCCAGTACTTC

J gene: TRBJ2-5
clone size: -
V gene: TRBV7-3
D gene: -
CDR3 protein: CASSLWRRETGETQYF
CDR3 DNA: TGTGCCAGCAGCTTATGGCGACGGGAGACAGGGGAGACCCAGTACTTC

J gene: TRBJ2-7
clone size: -
V gene: TRBV2
D gene: TRBD1
CDR3 protein: CASSGPGQGQLEQYF
CDR3 DNA: TGTGCCAGCAGTGGACCGGGACAGGGTCAACTCGAGCAGTACTTC

J gene: TRBJ1-5
clone size: -
V gene: TRBV28
D gene: -
CDR3 protein: CASSQTGTRNQPQHF
CDR3 DNA: TGTGCCAGCAGCCAGACCGGGACAAGAAATCAGCCCCAGCATTTT

J gene: TRBJ2-7
clone size: -
V gene: TRBV6-1
D gene: -
CDR3 protein: CASSWVTGYEQYF
CDR3 DNA: TGTGCCAGCAGTTGGGTAACAGGGTACGAGCAGTACTTC

J gene: TRBJ1-1
clone size: -
V gene: TRBV19
D gene: -
CDR3 protein: CASSLGFPGGAFF
CDR3 DNA: TGTGCCAGTAGTCTCGGCTTCCCGGGAGGTGCTTTCTTT

J gene: TRBJ2-1
clone size: -
V gene: TRBV5-4
D gene: -
CDR3 protein: CASSSLYEQFF
CDR3 DNA: TGTGCCAGCAGCTCCTTATATGAGCAGTTCTTC

J gene: TRBJ2-7
clone size: -
V gene: TRBV9
D gene: TRBD2
CDR3 protein: CASSVDMGTSGIGYEQYF
CDR3 DNA: TGTGCCAGCAGCGTAGACATGGGGACTAGCGGGATTGGATACGAGCAGTACTTC

J gene: TRBJ2-1
clone size: -
V gene: TRBV7-9
D gene: -
CDR3 protein: CASSLTGRGDEQFF
CDR3 DNA: TGTGCCAGCAGCTTAACAGGGAGAGGGGATGAGCAGTTCTTC

J gene: TRBJ2-3
clone size: few
V gene: TRBV6-1
D gene: TRBD1
CDR3 protein: CASIMTGADTQYF
CDR3 DNA: TGTGCCAGCATCATGACAGGGGCAGATACGCAGTATTTT

J gene: TRBJ2-5
clone size: few
V gene: TRBV28
D gene: TRBD2
CDR3 protein: CASSAPSGSRETQYF
CDR3 DNA: TGTGCCAGCAGTGCTCCTAGCGGGAGTAGAGAGACCCAGTACTTC

J gene: TRBJ2-3
clone size: few
V gene: TRBV18
D gene: TRBD2
CDR3 protein: CASSPTPGLARRDTQYF
CDR3 DNA: TGTGCCAGCTCACCAACGCCGGGACTAGCGAGGCGCGATACGCAGTATTTT

J gene: TRBJ1-1
clone size: -
V gene: TRBV9
D gene: -
CDR3 protein: CASSVAGRAEAFF
CDR3 DNA: TGTGCCAGCAGCGTAGCTGGGAGGGCTGAAGCTTTCTTT

J gene: TRBJ2-1
clone size: -
V gene: TRBV7-9
D gene: TRBD2
CDR3 protein: CASSGGVSSYNEQFF
CDR3 DNA: TGTGCCAGCAGCGGGGGGGTGAGCTCCTACAATGAGCAGTTCTTC

J gene: TRBJ1-3
clone size: -
V gene: TRBV5-1
D gene: -
CDR3 protein: CASSSTGPSSGNTIYF
CDR3 DNA: TGCGCCAGCAGCTCTACAGGTCCAAGCTCTGGAAACACCATATATTTT

J gene: TRBJ2-4
clone size: -
V gene: TRBV4-2
D gene: -
CDR3 protein: CASSPDGGPAKNIQYF
CDR3 DNA: TGTGCCAGCAGCCCCGACGGGGGACCGGCCAAAAACATTCAGTACTTC